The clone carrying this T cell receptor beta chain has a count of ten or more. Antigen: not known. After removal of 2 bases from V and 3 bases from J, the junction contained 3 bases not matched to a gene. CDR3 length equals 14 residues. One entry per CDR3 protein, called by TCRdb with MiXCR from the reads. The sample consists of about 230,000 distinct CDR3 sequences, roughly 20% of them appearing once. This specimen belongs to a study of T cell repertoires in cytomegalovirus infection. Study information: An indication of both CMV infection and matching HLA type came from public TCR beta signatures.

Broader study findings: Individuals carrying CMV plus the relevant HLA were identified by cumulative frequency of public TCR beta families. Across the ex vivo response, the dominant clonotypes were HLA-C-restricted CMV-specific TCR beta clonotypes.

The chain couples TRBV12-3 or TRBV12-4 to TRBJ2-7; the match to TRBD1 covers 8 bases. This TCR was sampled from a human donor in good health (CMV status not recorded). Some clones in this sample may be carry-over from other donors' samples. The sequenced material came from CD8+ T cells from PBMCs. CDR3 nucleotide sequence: TGTGCCAGCAGTTTAAACACAGGGGGCTACGAGCAGTACTTC. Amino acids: CASSLNTGGYEQYF.